The 11 T cell receptor beta chains below were found in one sample sequenced in a study of blood T cell repertoires in COVID-19. Method: immunoSEQ multiplex PCR; TCRdb's copy keeps in-frame clones and lacks some. The sample holds 97,000 or so clones, 70% to 90% seen once. Sample: peripheral blood. The origin of the receptors is a man over 45 with active COVID-19.

The V and J genes are TRBV12-5 and TRBJ1-6; 8 nucleotides align to TRBD1. With 7 bases clipped from V and 10 bases from J, the junction kept 12 bases outside the gene matches. From germline, CDR1 is LGHNT and CDR2 FRNRAP. This CDR3 region has 15 residues. In nucleotides, the CDR3 is TGTGCTAGTGCCTACTTCGGACAGGGTGGATCACCCCTCCACTTT. Protein: CASAYFGQGGSPLHF.

The J gene is TRBJ2-1, the V gene TRBV3-1 (or the pseudogene TRBV3-2), with TRBD2 matching over 8 bases. The CDR3 extends over 14 amino acids. V trimming: 1 base; J trimming: 15 bases; junction bases outside the gene matches: 11. Per the germline V gene, CDR1 is LGHDT and CDR2 is YNNKEL (reference sequence). CDR3 in amino acids: CASSQGRGSGGRFF. The CDR3 DNA follows: TGTGCCAGCAGCCAAGGAAGAGGGAGCGGGGGCAGGTTCTTC.

The rearrangement joins TRBV29-1 to TRBJ2-3, with D uncertain. The CDR3 is 13 amino acids. Germline V gene data show CDR1 as SQVTM and CDR2 as ANQGSEA. Deletions cut 3 bases from V and 0 bases from J, with 7 bases between. The CDR3 loop is CSVDAQSTDTQYF. Written as DNA, the CDR3 is TGCAGCGTTGATGCACAGAGCACAGATACGCAGTATTTT.

Written as DNA, the CDR3 is TGTGCCAGCAGTGGACAGGTCTATAATTCACCCCTCCACTTT. Encoded protein: CASSGQVYNSPLHF. The chain uses TRBV27 and TRBJ1-6; 7 bases map to TRBD1. Germline CDR1 MNHEY, CDR2 SMNVEV (reference sequence). The length of the CDR3 is 14 residues. V dropped 5 bases and J dropped 3; count of bases not matched to a gene: 1.

This chain uses TRBV7-2 with TRBJ2-2; tentatively, D is TRBD1 (5 bases). The V end lost 2 bases, the J end lost 6 bases, and 10 bases lay between the germline ends. The CDR3 covers 14 residues. CDR1 and CDR2 from the germline V gene are SGHTA and FQGNSA. The CDR3 coding sequence is TGTGCCAGCAGCTTACTGCCAGGGCCCGGGGAGCTGTTTTTT. This encodes CASSLLPGPGELFF.

The chain employs TRBV14 and TRBJ2-5; 8 nucleotides align to TRBD1. The CDR3 runs 15 residues. The V segment lost 5 bases and the J segment 7 bases; nucleotides outside the gene matches: 12. Germline loops: CDR1 SGHDN, CDR2 FVKESK. CDR3 in amino acids: CASSLQGGQAVTQYF. The DNA of the CDR3 is TGTGCCAGCAGCTTACAGGGGGGCCAGGCGGTGACCCAGTACTTC.

This chain joins TRBV10-3 and TRBJ1-3; D remains ambiguous. The germline V and J ends were trimmed by 3 bases and 3 bases, with 9 bases remaining between them. The CDR3 consists of 14 residues. Germline CDR1 ENHRY, CDR2 SYGVKD. CDR3 region: CAISDTRLGNTIYF. DNA of the CDR3: TGTGCCATCAGTGACACTCGTCTTGGAAACACCATATATTTT.

Of note for this clone: One end of the junction is discordant with germline, which a read error may explain. This chain connects TRBV6-5 to TRBJ2-1; TRBD2 matches at 11 bases. CDR1 and CDR2 (germline): MNHEY, SVGAGI. The CDR3 runs to 16 residues. CDR3 residues: CATSLYGTSGYNEQFF. Written as DNA, the CDR3 is TGTGCCACCAGTTTATACGGGACTAGCGGTTACAATGAGCAGTTCTTC.

This clone was recorded a few times. The V call is TRBV4-1, the J call TRBJ2-1; TRBD1 matches 10 bases. Germline lookup yields CDR1 MGHRA and CDR2 YSYEKL. V shed 1 base and J 5 bases; nucleotides not matched to a gene: 2. The CDR3 has 15 amino acids. The CDR3 sequence: CASSQGQGANNEQFF. The CDR3 DNA follows: TGCGCCAGCAGCCAAGGACAGGGGGCAAACAATGAGCAGTTCTTC.

This chain joins TRBV4-3 and TRBJ2-3; 8 bases line up with TRBD2. Germline V gene lookup returns CDR1 LGHNA and CDR2 YSLEER. The CDR3 consists of 15 residues. V gave up 0 bases and J gave up 4 bases; unmatched junction bases: 3. The CDR3 coding sequence is TGCGCCAGCAGCCAAGACCGGGGGGGCGCAGATACGCAGTATTTT. The encoded protein is CASSQDRGGADTQYF.

The CDR3 loop is CASSQGKSGGALETQYF. In DNA, the CDR3 is TGTGCCAGCAGCCAAGGAAAAAGCGGGGGGGCCCTTGAGACCCAGTACTTC. The rearrangement joins TRBV3-1 (or the pseudogene TRBV3-2) to TRBJ2-5; 10 positions match TRBD2. The CDR3 totals 17 residues. Per germline, CDR1 LGHDT and CDR2 YNNKEL (reference sequence). Unmatched junction bases numbered 10, after V lost 1 base and J lost 5 bases.